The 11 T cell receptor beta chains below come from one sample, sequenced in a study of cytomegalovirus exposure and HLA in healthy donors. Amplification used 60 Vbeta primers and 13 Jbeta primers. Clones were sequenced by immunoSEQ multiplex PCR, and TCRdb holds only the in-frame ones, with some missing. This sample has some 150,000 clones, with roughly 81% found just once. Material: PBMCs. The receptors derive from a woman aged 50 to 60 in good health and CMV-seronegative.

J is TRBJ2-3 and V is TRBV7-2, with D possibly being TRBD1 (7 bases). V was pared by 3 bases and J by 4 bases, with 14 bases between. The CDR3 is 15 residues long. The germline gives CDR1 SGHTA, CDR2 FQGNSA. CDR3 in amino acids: CASSFQGGSPDTQYF. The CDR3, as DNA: TGTGCCAGCAGCTTTCAGGGGGGCTCCCCAGATACGCAGTATTTT.

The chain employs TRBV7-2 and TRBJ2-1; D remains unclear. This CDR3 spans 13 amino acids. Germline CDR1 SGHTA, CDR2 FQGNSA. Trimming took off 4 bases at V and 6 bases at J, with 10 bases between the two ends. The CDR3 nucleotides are TGTGCCAGCAGCTCGGGTTGGTCCAATGAGCAGTTCTTC. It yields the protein CASSSGWSNEQFF. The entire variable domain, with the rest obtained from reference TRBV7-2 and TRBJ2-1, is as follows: GAGVSQSPSNKVTEKGKDVELRCDPISGHTALYWYRQSLGQGLEFLIYFQGNSAPDKSGLPSDRFSAERTGGSVSTLTIQRTQQEDSAVYLCASSSGWSNEQFFGPGTRLTVL.

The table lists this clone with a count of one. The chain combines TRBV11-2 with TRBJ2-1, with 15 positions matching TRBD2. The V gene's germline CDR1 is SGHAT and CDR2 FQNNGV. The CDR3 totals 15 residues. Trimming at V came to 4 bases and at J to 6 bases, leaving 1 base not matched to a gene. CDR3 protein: CASSSGLAGGNEQFF. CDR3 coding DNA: TGTGCCAGCAGCTCGGGACTAGCGGGAGGCAATGAGCAGTTCTTC. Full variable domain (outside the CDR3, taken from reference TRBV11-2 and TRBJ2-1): EAGVAQSPRYKIIEKRQSVAFWCNPISGHATLYWYQQILGQGPKLLIQFQNNGVVDDSQLPKDRFSAERLKGVDSTLKIQPAKLEDSAVYLCASSSGLAGGNEQFFGPGTRLTVL.

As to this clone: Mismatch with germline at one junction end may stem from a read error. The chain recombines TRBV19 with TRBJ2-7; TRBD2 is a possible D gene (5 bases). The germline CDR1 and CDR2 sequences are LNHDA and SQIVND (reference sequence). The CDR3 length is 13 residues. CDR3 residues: CASSTKEAYVQYF. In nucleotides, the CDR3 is TGTGCCAGTAGTACTAAGGAGGCCTACGTGCAGTACTTC. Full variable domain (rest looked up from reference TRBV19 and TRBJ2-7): DGGITQSPKYLFRKEGQNVTLSCEQNLNHDAMYWYRQDPGQGLRLIYYSQIVNDFQKGDIAEGYSVSREKKESFPLTVTSAQKNPTAFYLCASSTKEAYVQYFGPGTRLTVT.

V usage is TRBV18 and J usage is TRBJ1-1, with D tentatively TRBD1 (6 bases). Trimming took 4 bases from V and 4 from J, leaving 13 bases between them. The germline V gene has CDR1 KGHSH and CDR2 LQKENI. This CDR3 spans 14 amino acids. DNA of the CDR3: TGTGCCAGCTCACTCGGGGAGGGGGGCACTGAAGCTTTCTTT. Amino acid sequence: CASSLGEGGTEAFF.

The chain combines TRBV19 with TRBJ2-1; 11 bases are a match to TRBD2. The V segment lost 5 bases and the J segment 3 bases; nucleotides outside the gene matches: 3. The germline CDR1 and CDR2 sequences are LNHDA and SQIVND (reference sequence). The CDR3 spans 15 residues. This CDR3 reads CASSLGLADYNEQFF. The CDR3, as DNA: TGTGCCAGTAGTCTGGGACTAGCGGACTACAATGAGCAGTTCTTC.

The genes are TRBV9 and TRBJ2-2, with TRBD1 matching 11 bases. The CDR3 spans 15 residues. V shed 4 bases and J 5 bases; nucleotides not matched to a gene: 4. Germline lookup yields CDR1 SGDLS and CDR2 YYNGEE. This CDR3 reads CASSFGTGGTGELFF. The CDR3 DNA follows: TGTGCCAGCAGCTTCGGGACAGGGGGGACCGGGGAGCTGTTTTTT. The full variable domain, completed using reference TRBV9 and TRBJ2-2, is DSGVTQTPKHLITATGQRVTLRCSPRSGDLSVYWYQQSLDQGLQFLIQYYNGEERAKGNILERFSAQQFPDLHSELNLSSLELGDSALYFCASSFGTGGTGELFFGEGSRLTVL.

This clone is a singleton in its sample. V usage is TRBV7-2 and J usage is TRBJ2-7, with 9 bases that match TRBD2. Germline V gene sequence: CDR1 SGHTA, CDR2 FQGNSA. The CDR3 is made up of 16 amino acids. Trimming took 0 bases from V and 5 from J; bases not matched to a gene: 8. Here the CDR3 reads CASSLASSGRRNEQYF. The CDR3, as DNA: TGTGCCAGCAGCTTAGCCTCCAGCGGGAGGAGGAACGAGCAGTACTTC.

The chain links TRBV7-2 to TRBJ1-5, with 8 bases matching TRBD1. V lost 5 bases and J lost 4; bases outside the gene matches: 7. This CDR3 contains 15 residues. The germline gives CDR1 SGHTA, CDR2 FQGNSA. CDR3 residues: CASSRTGLGNQPQHF. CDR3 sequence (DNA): TGTGCCAGCAGCCGGACAGGGCTCGGGAATCAGCCCCAGCATTTT.

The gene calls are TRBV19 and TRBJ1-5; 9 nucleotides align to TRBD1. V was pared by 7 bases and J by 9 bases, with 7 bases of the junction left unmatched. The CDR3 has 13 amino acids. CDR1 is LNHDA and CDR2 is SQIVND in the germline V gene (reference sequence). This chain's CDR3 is CASIDRGYWPQHF. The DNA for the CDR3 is TGTGCCAGTATTGACAGGGGGTATTGGCCCCAGCATTTT.

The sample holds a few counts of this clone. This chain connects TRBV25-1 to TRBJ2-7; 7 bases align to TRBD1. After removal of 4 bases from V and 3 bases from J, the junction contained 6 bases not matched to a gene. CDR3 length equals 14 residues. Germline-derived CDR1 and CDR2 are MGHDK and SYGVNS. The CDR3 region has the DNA TGTGCCAGCAGTGGATCCCGGGACAGCTACGAGCAGTACTTC. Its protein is CASSGSRDSYEQYF.